The present entry profiles one T cell receptor beta chain with its context. Its matching antigen is unknown. This may be a read error, as it is one base from a much larger clone. This sample was taken from a study of T cell repertoires in cytomegalovirus infection. Study information: Used in the study were CMV epitopes, some recently identified and HLA-C-restricted, others well-studied and HLA-B-restricted. Public TCR beta signatures marked donors with CMV infection and the matching HLA.

This CDR3 region has 15 residues. Germline assignment: CDR1 SGHTA and CDR2 FQGNSA. V lost 5 bases and J lost 4, with 14 bases in between. One entry per CDR3 protein, called by TCRdb with MiXCR from the reads. The sample yields around 300,000 distinct CDR3 sequences, less than 25% seen once. Study-level results: The study identified carriers of CMV plus the relevant HLA from cumulative public TCR beta family frequency. HLA-C-restricted CMV-specific TCR beta clonotypes were dominant in the ex vivo response.

The receptor's source is a human donor in good health (CMV status not recorded). Some clones in this sample may be carry-over from other donors' samples. The rearrangement joins TRBV7-2 to TRBJ1-4; D gene uncertain. Sequenced material: cultured PBMCs, taken from culture after CMV antigen stimulation. DNA for the CDR3: TGTGCCAGCAGCCCCAAACAGAGCAATAATGAAAAACTGTTTTTT. Protein sequence: CASSPKQSNNEKLFF.